What follows describes a single T cell receptor (beta chain). The record originates from a study of blood T cell repertoires in COVID-19. Across the whole study: Acute and convalescent COVID-19 samples came from the United States, Italy and Spain.

Per the authors' pipeline: By means of reference gene primer amplification, nucleated cell counts were estimated. Some clones are missing from TCRdb's copy, which holds only in-frame ones; the method was immunoSEQ multiplex PCR. V and J calls and clone size are given by that table; D and trimming were obtained from the DNA. Here the sample spans about 310,000 clones, around 90% being singletons. The Seattle patients, enrolled during active infection, were followed longitudinally. The TCR was taken from a woman aged 40 to 50 with COVID-19, enrolled during active disease. Source material: peripheral blood.

The CDR3 coding sequence is TGTGCCAGCAGTTTAGAGCGGCCCACGGCCTACGAGCAGTACTTC. The encoded protein is CASSLERPTAYEQYF. The V and J genes are TRBV27 and TRBJ2-7, with TRBD2 as a possible D gene (5 bases). Per germline, CDR1 MNHEY and CDR2 SMNVEV (reference sequence). This CDR3 comprises 15 residues. V dropped 2 bases and J dropped 2 bases, with 13 bases sitting between them.